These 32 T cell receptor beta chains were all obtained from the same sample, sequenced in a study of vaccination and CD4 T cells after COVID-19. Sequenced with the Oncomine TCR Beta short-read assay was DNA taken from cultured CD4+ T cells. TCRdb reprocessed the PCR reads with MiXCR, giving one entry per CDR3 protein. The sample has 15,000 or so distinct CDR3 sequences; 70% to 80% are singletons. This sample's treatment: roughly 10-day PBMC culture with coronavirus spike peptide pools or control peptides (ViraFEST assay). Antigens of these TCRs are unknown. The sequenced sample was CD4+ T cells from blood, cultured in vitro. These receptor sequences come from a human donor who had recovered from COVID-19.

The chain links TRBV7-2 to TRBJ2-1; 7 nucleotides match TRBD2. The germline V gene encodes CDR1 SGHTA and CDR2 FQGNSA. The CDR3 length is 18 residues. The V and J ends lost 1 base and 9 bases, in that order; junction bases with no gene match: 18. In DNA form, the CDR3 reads TGTGCCAGCAGCTTAGTCCCGACTTATGGCGGGAGTCCCGGTGAGCAGTTCTTC. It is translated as CASSLVPTYGGSPGEQFF.

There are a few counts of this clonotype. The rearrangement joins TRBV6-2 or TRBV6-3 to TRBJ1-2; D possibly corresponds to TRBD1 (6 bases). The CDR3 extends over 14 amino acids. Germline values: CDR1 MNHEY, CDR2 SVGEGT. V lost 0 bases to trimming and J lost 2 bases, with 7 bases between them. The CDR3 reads CASSYSGANYGYTF. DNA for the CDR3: TGTGCCAGCAGTTACTCGGGGGCCAACTATGGCTACACCTTC.

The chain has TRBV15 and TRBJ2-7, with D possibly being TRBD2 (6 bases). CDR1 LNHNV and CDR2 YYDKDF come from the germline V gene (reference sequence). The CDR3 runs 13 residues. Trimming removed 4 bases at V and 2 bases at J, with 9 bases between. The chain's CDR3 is CATSKEGTYEQYF. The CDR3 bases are TGTGCCACCAGCAAGGAGGGTACCTACGAGCAGTACTTC. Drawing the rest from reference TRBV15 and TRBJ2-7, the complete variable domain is DAMVIQNPRYQVTQFGKPVTLSCSQTLNHNVMYWYQQKSSQAPKLLFHYYDKDFNNEADTPDNFQSRRPNTSFCFLDIRSPGLGDTAMYLCATSKEGTYEQYFGPGTRLTVT.

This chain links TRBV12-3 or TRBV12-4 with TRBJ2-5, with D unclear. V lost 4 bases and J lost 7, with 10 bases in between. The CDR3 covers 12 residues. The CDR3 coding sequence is TGTGCCAGCAGTTACGACCGGACGACCCAGTACTTC. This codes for CASSYDRTTQYF.

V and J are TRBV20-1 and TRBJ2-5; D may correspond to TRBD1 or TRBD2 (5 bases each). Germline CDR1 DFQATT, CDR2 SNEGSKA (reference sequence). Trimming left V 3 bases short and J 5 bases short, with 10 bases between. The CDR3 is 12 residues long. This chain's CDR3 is CSASFREETQYF. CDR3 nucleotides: TGCAGTGCTAGCTTCAGGGAGGAGACCCAGTACTTC.

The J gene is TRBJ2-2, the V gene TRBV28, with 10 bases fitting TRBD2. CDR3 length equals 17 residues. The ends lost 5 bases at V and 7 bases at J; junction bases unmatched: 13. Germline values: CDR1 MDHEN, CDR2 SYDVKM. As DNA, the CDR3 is TGTGCCAGCAGTCCGGGACTAGCGAGAGGGCCAGGCGGGGAGCTGTTTTTT. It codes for CASSPGLARGPGGELFF.

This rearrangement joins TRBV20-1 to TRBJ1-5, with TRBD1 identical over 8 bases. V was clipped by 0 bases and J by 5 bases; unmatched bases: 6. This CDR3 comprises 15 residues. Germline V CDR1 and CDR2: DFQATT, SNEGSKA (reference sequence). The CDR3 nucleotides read TGCAGTGCTAGAGAGGGGGCAGGGGGCTATCAGCCCCAGCATTTT. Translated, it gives CSAREGAGGYQPQHF.

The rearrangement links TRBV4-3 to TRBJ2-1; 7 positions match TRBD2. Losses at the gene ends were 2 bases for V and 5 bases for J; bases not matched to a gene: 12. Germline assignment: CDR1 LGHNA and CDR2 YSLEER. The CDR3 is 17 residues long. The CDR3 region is CASSQPPYGGGHNEQFF. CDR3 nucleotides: TGCGCCAGCAGCCAACCCCCGTATGGGGGGGGACACAATGAGCAGTTCTTC.

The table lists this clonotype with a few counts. The CDR3 nucleotides read TGTGCCAGCAGTTCCAGGGTCAGCAATCAGCCCCAGCATTTT. It yields the protein CASSSRVSNQPQHF. The chain combines TRBV6-5 with TRBJ1-5; tentative D call: TRBD1 (5 bases). CDR3 length equals 14 residues. Germline CDR1 and CDR2: MNHEY and SVGAGI. V dropped 4 bases and J dropped 1 base, with 8 bases sitting between them.

The CDR3 sequence: CSASGTLGQPQHF. CDR3 bases: TGCAGTGCTAGTGGGACATTAGGGCAGCCCCAGCATTTT. The chain couples TRBV20-1 to TRBJ1-5; D might be TRBD1 (6 bases). The CDR3 loop spans 13 amino acids. Trimming cost V 3 bases and J 7 bases, with 13 bases left between them. Germline V CDR1 and CDR2: DFQATT, SNEGSKA (reference sequence).

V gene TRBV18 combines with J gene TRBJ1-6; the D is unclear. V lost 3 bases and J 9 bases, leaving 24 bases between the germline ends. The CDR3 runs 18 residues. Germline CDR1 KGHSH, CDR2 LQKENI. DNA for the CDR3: TGTGCCAGCTCACCGAGGAAGGACCGGAGCCCGGCGATTTCACCCCTCCACTTT. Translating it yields CASSPRKDRSPAISPLHF. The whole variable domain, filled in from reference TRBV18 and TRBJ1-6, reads NAGVMQNPRHLVRRRGQEARLRCSPMKGHSHVYWYRQLPEEGLKFMVYLQKENIIDESGMPKERFSAEFPKEGPSILRIQQVVRGDSAAYFCASSPRKDRSPAISPLHFGNGTRLTVT.

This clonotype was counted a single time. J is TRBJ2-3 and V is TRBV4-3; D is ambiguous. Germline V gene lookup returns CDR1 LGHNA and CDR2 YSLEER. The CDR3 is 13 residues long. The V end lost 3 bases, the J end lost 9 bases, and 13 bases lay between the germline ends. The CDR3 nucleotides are TGCGCCAGCAGCCAGGACCAGTCAAGGACGCAGTATTTT. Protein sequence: CASSQDQSRTQYF.

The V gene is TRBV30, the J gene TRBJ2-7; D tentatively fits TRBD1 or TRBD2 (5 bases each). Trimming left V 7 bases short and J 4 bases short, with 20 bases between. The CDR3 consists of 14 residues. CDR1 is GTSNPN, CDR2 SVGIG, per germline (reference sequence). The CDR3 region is CAFKHPGTFYEQYF. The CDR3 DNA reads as TGTGCCTTCAAGCATCCCGGGACCTTTTACGAGCAGTACTTC.

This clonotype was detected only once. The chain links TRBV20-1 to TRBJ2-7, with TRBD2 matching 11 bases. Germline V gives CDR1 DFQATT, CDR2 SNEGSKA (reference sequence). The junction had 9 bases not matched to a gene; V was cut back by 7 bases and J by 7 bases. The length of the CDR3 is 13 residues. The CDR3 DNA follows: TGCAGTGTTCTAGCGGGAGGACTCGTGGAGCAGTACTTC. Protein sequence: CSVLAGGLVEQYF.

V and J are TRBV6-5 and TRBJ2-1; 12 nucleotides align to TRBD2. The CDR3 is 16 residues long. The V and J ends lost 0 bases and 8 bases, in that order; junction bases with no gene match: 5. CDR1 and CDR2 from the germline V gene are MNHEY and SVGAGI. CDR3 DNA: TGTGCCAGCAGTTACTCGAGACTAGCGGGAGACCATGAGCAGTTCTTC. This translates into CASSYSRLAGDHEQFF.

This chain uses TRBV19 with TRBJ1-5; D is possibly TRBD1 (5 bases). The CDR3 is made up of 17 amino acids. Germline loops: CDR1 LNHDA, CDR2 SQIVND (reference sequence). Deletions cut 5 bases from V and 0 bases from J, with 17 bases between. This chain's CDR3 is CASSRTRDATSNQPQHF. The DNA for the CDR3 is TGTGCCAGTAGTCGTACTCGGGACGCCACTAGCAATCAGCCCCAGCATTTT.

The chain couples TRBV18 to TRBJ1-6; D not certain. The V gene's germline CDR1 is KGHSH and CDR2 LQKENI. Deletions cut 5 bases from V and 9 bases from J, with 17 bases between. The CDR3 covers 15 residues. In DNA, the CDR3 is TGTGCCAGCTCATCGATAGACACTCGCGGTTCACCCCTCCACTTT. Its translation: CASSSIDTRGSPLHF.

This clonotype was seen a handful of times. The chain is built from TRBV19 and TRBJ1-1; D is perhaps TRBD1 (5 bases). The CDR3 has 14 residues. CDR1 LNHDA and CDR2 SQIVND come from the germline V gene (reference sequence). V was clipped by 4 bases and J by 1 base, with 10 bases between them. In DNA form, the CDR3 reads TGTGCCAGTAGTAAGGGGTTCGGGAACACTGAAGCTTTCTTT. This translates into CASSKGFGNTEAFF. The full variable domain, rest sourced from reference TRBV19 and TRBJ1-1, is DGGITQSPKYLFRKEGQNVTLSCEQNLNHDAMYWYRQDPGQGLRLIYYSQIVNDFQKGDIAEGYSVSREKKESFPLTVTSAQKNPTAFYLCASSKGFGNTEAFFGQGTRLTVV.

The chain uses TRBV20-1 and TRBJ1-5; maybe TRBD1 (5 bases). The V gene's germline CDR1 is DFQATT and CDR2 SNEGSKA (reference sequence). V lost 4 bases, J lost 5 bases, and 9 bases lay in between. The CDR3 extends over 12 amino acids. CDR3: CSAMRQHQPQHF. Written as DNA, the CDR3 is TGCAGTGCTATGAGACAGCATCAGCCCCAGCATTTT.

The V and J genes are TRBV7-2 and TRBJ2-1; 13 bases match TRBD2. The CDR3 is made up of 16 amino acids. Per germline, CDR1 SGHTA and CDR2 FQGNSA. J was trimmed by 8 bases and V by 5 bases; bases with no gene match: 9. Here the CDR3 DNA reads TGTGCCAGCAGCCGCCGGACTAGCGGGAGTAAGGATGAGCAGTTCTTC. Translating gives CASSRRTSGSKDEQFF.

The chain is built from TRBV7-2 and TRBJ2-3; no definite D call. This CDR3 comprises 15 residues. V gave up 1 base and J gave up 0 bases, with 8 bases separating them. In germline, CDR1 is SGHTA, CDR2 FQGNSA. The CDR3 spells CASSLGLVSTDTQYF. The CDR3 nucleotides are TGTGCCAGCAGCTTAGGCCTAGTCAGCACAGATACGCAGTATTTT.

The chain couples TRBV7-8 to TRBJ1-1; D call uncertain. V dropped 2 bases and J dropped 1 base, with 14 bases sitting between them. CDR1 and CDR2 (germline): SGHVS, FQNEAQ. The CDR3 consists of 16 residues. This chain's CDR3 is CASSLRLRRRNTEAFF. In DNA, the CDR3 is TGTGCCAGCAGCTTAAGGTTGCGGAGACGGAACACTGAAGCTTTCTTT.

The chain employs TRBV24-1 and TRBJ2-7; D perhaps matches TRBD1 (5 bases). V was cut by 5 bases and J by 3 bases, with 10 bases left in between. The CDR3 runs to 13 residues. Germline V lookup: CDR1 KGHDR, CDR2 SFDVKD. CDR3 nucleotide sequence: TGTGCCACCAGTGCCTCAGGGATCTACGAGCAGTACTTC. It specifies CATSASGIYEQYF.

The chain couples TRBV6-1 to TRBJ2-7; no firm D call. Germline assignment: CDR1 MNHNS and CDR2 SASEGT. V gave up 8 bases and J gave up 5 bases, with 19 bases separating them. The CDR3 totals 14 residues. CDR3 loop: CASVDRDSDNEQYF. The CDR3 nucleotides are TGTGCCAGCGTGGACCGAGACTCCGACAACGAGCAGTACTTC.

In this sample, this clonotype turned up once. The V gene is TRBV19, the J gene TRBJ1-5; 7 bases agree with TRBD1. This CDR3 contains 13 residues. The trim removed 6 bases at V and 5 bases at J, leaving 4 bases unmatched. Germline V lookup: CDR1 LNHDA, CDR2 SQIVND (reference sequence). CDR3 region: CASSRDRHQPQHF. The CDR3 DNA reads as TGTGCCAGTAGCCGGGACAGACATCAGCCCCAGCATTTT.

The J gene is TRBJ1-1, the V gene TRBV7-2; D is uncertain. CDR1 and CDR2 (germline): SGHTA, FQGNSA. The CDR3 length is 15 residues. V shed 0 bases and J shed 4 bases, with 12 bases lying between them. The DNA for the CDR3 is TGTGCCAGCAGCTTAGCGCGGGAGGGCCGCACTGAAGCTTTCTTT. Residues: CASSLAREGRTEAFF.

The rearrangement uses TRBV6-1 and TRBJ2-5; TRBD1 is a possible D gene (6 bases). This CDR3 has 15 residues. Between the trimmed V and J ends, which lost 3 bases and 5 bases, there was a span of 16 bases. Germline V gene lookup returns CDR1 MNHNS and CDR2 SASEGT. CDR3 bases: TGTGCCAGCAGTGACCGGGACAAGGGTCGGGAGACCCAGTACTTC. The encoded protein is CASSDRDKGRETQYF.

In nucleotides, the CDR3 is TGTGCCAGCAGTCCCGACCTCGGCTACACCTTC. The encoded protein is CASSPDLGYTF. The V call is TRBV6-2 or TRBV6-3, the J call TRBJ1-2, with D unclear. V was shortened by 5 bases and J by 8 bases, with 9 bases between the two germline ends. This CDR3 contains 11 residues. Germline CDR1 MNHEY, CDR2 SVGEGT.

DNA of the CDR3: TGTGCCAGCAGCCCCCCGGGACTAGCCTTTAACACCGGGGAGCTGTTTTTT. Translating it yields CASSPPGLAFNTGELFF. This rearrangement joins TRBV7-9 to TRBJ2-2, with TRBD2 matching 9 bases. This CDR3 has 17 amino acids. Germline trimming cut 5 bases from V and 2 bases from J; bases unmatched to any gene: 9. Germline-derived CDR1 and CDR2 are SEHNR and FQNEAQ (reference sequence).

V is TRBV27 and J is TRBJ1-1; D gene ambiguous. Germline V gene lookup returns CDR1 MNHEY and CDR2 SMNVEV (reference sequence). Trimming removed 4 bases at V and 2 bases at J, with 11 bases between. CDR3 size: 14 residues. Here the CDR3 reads CASSSLVGNTEAFF. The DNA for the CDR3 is TGTGCCAGCAGTTCCCTAGTAGGTAACACTGAAGCTTTCTTT.

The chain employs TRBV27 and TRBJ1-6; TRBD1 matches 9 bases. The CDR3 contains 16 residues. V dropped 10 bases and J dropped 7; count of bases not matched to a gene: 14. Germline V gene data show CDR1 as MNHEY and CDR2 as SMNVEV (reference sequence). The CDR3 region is CATNDRGVWNNSPLHF. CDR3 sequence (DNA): TGTGCCACCAATGACAGGGGGGTTTGGAACAATTCACCCCTCCACTTT.

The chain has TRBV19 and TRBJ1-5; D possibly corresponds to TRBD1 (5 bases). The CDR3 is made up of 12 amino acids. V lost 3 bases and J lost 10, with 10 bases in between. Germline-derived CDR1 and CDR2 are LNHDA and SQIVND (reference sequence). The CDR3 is CASSMWGLPQHF. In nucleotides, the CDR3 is TGTGCCAGTAGTATGTGGGGCCTCCCCCAGCATTTT.